This TCR beta chain is drawn from a study of cytomegalovirus exposure and HLA in healthy donors. Points on this clone: What it binds is unknown.

Primers: 60 Vbeta forward and 13 Jbeta reverse. Profiled with immunoSEQ multiplex PCR; TCRdb holds only in-frame clones, not every one. This table holds under 200,000 clones, roughly 73% found once. Study-wide results and caveats: Researchers reported from a later analysis that most CMV-associated TCR beta chains appeared HLA-restricted. An Asian-associated ancestry cluster reportedly showed fewer N-insertions than the approximately 700-donor mean in a later analysis. A later look showed TCR association rates differing by HLA locus, highest for DRB1 and lowest for HLA-C.

Germline loops: CDR1 GTSNPN, CDR2 SVGIG (reference sequence). This CDR3 comprises 14 residues. V was pared by 3 bases and J by 0 bases, with 2 bases of the junction left unmatched. This chain joins TRBV30 and TRBJ1-5; the match to TRBD1 covers 7 bases. This receptor was taken from a woman aged 25 to 39 in good health and CMV-seronegative. Sequenced sample: PBMCs. In nucleotides, the CDR3 is TGTGCCTGGAGGGCAGGGGGTAGCAATCAGCCCCAGCATTTT. Translation: CAWRAGGSNQPQHF.